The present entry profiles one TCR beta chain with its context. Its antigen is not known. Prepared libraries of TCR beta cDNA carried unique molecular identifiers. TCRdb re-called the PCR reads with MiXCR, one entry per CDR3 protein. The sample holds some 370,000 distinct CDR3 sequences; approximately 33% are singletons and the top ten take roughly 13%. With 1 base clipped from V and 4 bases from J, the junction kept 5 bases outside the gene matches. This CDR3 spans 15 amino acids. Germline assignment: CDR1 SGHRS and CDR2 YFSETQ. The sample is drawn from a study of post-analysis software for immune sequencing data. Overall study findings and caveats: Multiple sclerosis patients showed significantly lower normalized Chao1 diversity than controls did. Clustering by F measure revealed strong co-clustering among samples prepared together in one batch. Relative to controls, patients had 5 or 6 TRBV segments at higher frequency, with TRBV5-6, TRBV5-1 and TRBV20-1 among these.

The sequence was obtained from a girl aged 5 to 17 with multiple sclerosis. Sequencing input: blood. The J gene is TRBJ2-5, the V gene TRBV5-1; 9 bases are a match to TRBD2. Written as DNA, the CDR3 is TGCGCCAGCAGCTTGAATCTAGCGGGGTTAGAGACCCAGTACTTC. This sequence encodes CASSLNLAGLETQYF.